These 27 T cell receptor beta chains share one sample of origin, sequenced in a study of T cell repertoires in cytomegalovirus infection. TCRdb recomputed calls from the reads with MiXCR, one row per CDR3 protein. Of just under 300,000 distinct CDR3 sequences listed, about 9.2% are singletons. Sequenced input: PBMCs. The receptors originated from a human donor in good health (CMV status not recorded). Some clones in this sample may be carry-over from other donors' samples.

This clonotype was counted many times. The rearrangement uses TRBV7-2 and TRBJ2-2; D perhaps matches TRBD2 (7 bases). Trimming removed 11 bases at V and 1 base at J, with 11 bases between. CDR1 is SGHTA, CDR2 FQGNSA, per germline. The CDR3 runs to 13 residues. CDR3 protein: CAGGGQNTGELFF. Here the CDR3 DNA reads TGTGCCGGGGGGGGGCAGAACACCGGGGAGCTGTTTTTT.

This clonotype was recorded at least ten times. The gene calls are TRBV4-2 and TRBJ2-3; 12 nucleotides agree with TRBD2. Germline loops: CDR1 LGHNA, CDR2 YNFKEQ. The CDR3 loop spans 16 amino acids. After removal of 0 bases from V and 9 bases from J, the junction contained 7 bases not matched to a gene. The CDR3, as DNA: TGTGCCAGCAGCCAAGATACGGCTAGCGGGGGGGCCACGCAGTATTTT. It specifies CASSQDTASGGATQYF.

This clonotype showed up just once. Germline is not matched at one junction end, which may reflect a read error. The V call is TRBV10-3, the J call TRBJ2-1, with D maybe TRBD1 (8 bases). The CDR3 totals 15 residues. Per the germline V gene, CDR1 is ENHRY and CDR2 is SYGVKD. The CDR3 is CAINESTGEAGKQFF. In DNA form, the CDR3 reads TGTGCCATCAATGAGTCGACAGGGGAAGCGGGGAAGCAGTTCTTC.

This clonotype was seen at least ten times. The chain recombines TRBV24-1 with TRBJ1-5; TRBD1 is a possible D gene (5 bases). This CDR3 contains 14 residues. CDR1 and CDR2 from the germline V gene are KGHDR and SFDVKD. Trimming took off 9 bases at V and 0 bases at J, with 11 bases between the two ends. The CDR3 reads CATSGRYSNQPQHF. CDR3 nucleotides: TGTGCCACCTCGGGACGTTATAGCAATCAGCCCCAGCATTTT.

This clonotype has at least ten counts. This rearrangement joins TRBV29-1 to TRBJ1-1; tentative D call: TRBD1 (5 bases). The CDR3 has 12 amino acids. CDR1 SQVTM and CDR2 ANQGSEA come from the germline V gene. Trimming cost V 3 bases and J 4 bases, with 9 bases left between them. The CDR3 DNA is TGCAGCGTTGAGTCAGGGATCACTGAAGCTTTCTTT. Encoded protein: CSVESGITEAFF.

The table lists this clonotype with many counts. As DNA, the CDR3 is TGTGCTAGTGGCCGGGGACAGGGAGTCTTATCCTACGAGCAGTACTTC. Amino acid sequence: CASGRGQGVLSYEQYF. The rearrangement joins TRBV12-5 to TRBJ2-7; TRBD1 matches 9 bases. Germline values: CDR1 LGHNT, CDR2 FRNRAP. V shed 6 bases and J 1 base; nucleotides not matched to a gene: 10. This CDR3 region has 16 residues. Variable domain in full (rest from reference TRBV12-5 and TRBJ2-7): DARVTQTPRHKVTEMGQEVTMRCQPILGHNTVFWYRQTMMQGLELLAYFRNRAPLDDSGMPKDRFSAEMPDATLATLKIQPSEPRDSAVYFCASGRGQGVLSYEQYFGPGTRLTVT.

Many counts were recorded for this clonotype. The chain links TRBV6-2 or TRBV6-3 to TRBJ1-1; maybe TRBD1 (6 bases). The CDR3 runs to 16 residues. Trimming left V 0 bases short and J 0 bases short, with 11 bases between. Germline CDR1 is MNHEY and CDR2 is SVGEGT. CDR3 residues: CASSYSKGGLNTEAFF. The CDR3 nucleotides are TGTGCCAGCAGTTACTCGAAGGGGGGCCTGAACACTGAAGCTTTCTTT.

This clonotype was counted ten times or more. The chain combines TRBV20-1 with TRBJ1-1; 8 nucleotides agree with TRBD1. Germline lookup yields CDR1 DFQATT and CDR2 SNEGSKA (reference sequence). This CDR3 has 14 residues. V shed 6 bases and J 4 bases; nucleotides not matched to a gene: 10. CDR3 residues: CSADRTGWGTEAFF. The CDR3, as DNA: TGCAGTGCGGATCGGACAGGGTGGGGCACTGAAGCTTTCTTT.

This clonotype was seen only a few times. The chain is built from TRBV5-1 and TRBJ2-3; maybe TRBD1 (6 bases). CDR3 length equals 16 residues. Trimming shortened V by 3 bases and J by 0 bases, and 14 bases separated the two germline ends. Germline V gene data show CDR1 as SGHRS and CDR2 as YFSETQ. The CDR3, as DNA: TGCGCCAGCAGCTCCGGGACAACCGTTAGCACAGATACGCAGTATTTT. Translation gives CASSSGTTVSTDTQYF.

Ten or more counts support this clonotype. V and J are TRBV6-2 or TRBV6-3 and TRBJ2-2; TRBD1 matches at 8 bases. The length of the CDR3 is 16 residues. Trimming at V came to 4 bases and at J to 6 bases, leaving 10 bases not matched to a gene. Per the germline V gene, CDR1 is MNHEY and CDR2 is SVGEGT. The CDR3 DNA reads TGTGCCAGCAGTTCCTTAGGGACAGGCCGGCCCGGGGAGCTGTTTTTT. Its translation is CASSSLGTGRPGELFF.

This clonotype occurred many times. The rearrangement uses TRBV7-2 and TRBJ1-5, with 8 bases fitting TRBD1. The CDR3 extends over 19 amino acids. Trimming at V came to 1 base and at J to 0 bases, leaving 11 bases not matched to a gene. Looked up from germline, CDR1 is SGHTA and CDR2 is FQGNSA. This CDR3 reads CASSLVLGGTGNSNQPQHF. DNA of the CDR3: TGTGCCAGCAGCTTAGTTCTAGGGGGGACAGGCAATAGCAATCAGCCCCAGCATTTT.

This clonotype has ten or more counts. The chain joins TRBV6-2 or TRBV6-3 to TRBJ1-1, with TRBD1 identical over 8 bases. Trimming removed 7 bases from V and 2 bases from J; junction bases left unmatched: 9. The CDR3 sequence is 15 residues long. Germline-derived CDR1 and CDR2 are MNHEY and SVGEGT. CDR3 sequence reads: CASTPGQALNTEAFF. In DNA, the CDR3 is TGTGCCAGCACTCCGGGACAGGCACTTAACACTGAAGCTTTCTTT.

The V and J genes are TRBV6-6 and TRBJ2-7, with TRBD2 matching over 9 bases. The CDR3 totals 15 residues. Trimming cost V 5 bases and J 4 bases; bases outside gene matches: 9. Germline V lookup: CDR1 MNHNY, CDR2 SVGAGI (reference sequence). As DNA, the CDR3 is TGTGCCAGCAGTCCCCTTGAGCGGGGGGTTTACGAGCAGTACGTC. Protein: CASSPLERGVYEQYV.

A few counts support this clonotype. The rearrangement uses TRBV12-3 or TRBV12-4 and TRBJ1-5, with D hard to call. Trimming left V 6 bases short and J 0 bases short, with 12 bases between. CDR3 size: 15 residues. The CDR3 nucleotides read TGTGCCAGCAGCCCGAACGTTTATAGCAATCAGCCCCAGCATTTT. It yields the protein CASSPNVYSNQPQHF.

The genes are TRBV5-8 and TRBJ2-1; no clear D. The CDR3 covers 14 residues. Trimming stripped 4 bases from V and 8 bases from J, with 16 bases between. Germline V gives CDR1 SGHTS, CDR2 YDEGEE. The CDR3 is CASSRGAYVYEQFF. CDR3 DNA: TGTGCCAGCAGCCGTGGCGCATACGTATATGAGCAGTTCTTC.

The chain combines TRBV6-4 with TRBJ2-1; 10 bases match TRBD2. J gave up 6 bases and V 2 bases, and 4 bases lay outside the gene matches. The CDR3 runs to 15 residues. The germline gives CDR1 MRHNA, CDR2 SNTAGT. The CDR3 protein is CASSDGSGGANEQFF. DNA for the CDR3: TGTGCCAGCAGTGACGGGAGCGGGGGGGCCAATGAGCAGTTCTTC.

The sample holds many counts of this clonotype. This sequence joins TRBV7-2 and TRBJ2-5, with D possibly being TRBD2 (5 bases). In germline, CDR1 is SGHTA, CDR2 FQGNSA. V lost 1 base, J lost 0 bases, and 12 bases lay in between. The CDR3 contains 16 residues. CDR3: CASSLVGSGYQETQYF. CDR3 sequence (DNA): TGTGCCAGCAGCTTAGTGGGTTCGGGGTACCAAGAGACCCAGTACTTC.

The V call is TRBV29-1, the J call TRBJ2-3, with D perhaps matching TRBD2 (5 bases). The CDR3 extends over 16 amino acids. V gave up 7 bases and J gave up 4 bases, with 24 bases separating them. Germline V gives CDR1 SQVTM, CDR2 ANQGSEA. The CDR3 sequence is CSALRGSLASPDTQYF. The CDR3 DNA follows: TGCAGCGCCCTGAGAGGGTCCTTAGCATCTCCAGATACGCAGTATTTT.

This clonotype has a count of ten or more. This sequence joins TRBV7-9 and TRBJ2-2; D is unresolved. The CDR3 is made up of 12 amino acids. Trimming left V 3 bases short and J 9 bases short, with 8 bases between. CDR1 and CDR2 from the germline V gene are SEHNR and FQNEAQ (reference sequence). The CDR3 region is CASSLDRRELFF. The CDR3 coding sequence is TGTGCCAGCAGCTTGGATAGGAGGGAGCTGTTTTTT.

This clonotype has a count of ten or more. CDR3 nucleotides: TGTGCCAGCAGTTTCGGGACAGGGATAGGTTGGAACACTGAAGCTTTCTTT. Residues: CASSFGTGIGWNTEAFF. The chain combines TRBV12-3 or TRBV12-4 with TRBJ1-1; TRBD1 agrees at 9 bases. V gave up 3 bases and J gave up 1 base; unmatched junction bases: 9. The CDR3 consists of 17 residues.

This clonotype was recorded at least ten times. The V and J genes are TRBV28 and TRBJ1-5; unclear D gene. The V end lost 5 bases, the J end lost 5 bases, and 13 bases lay between the germline ends. From germline, CDR1 is MDHEN and CDR2 SYDVKM. CDR3 length: 14 residues. The CDR3 region is CASSPQLGDQPQHF. CDR3 nucleotide sequence: TGTGCCAGCAGTCCCCAGTTGGGAGATCAGCCCCAGCATTTT.

The sample holds many counts of this clonotype. This chain joins TRBV10-3 and TRBJ2-5; possibly TRBD1 for D (6 bases). Trimming removed 10 bases from V and 4 bases from J, with 16 bases in between. This CDR3 contains 13 residues. Germline assignment: CDR1 ENHRY and CDR2 SYGVKD. This chain's CDR3 is CATLEGDRETQYF. The CDR3 DNA sequence: TGTGCCACCCTAGAGGGGGATAGAGAGACCCAGTACTTC.

This clonotype was seen many times. This chain uses TRBV20-1 with TRBJ1-5; possible D gene TRBD1, 6 bases. The CDR3 is 13 amino acids. The V gene lost 0 bases and the J gene lost 7 bases, with 10 bases spanning the gap. Germline lookup yields CDR1 DFQATT and CDR2 SNEGSKA (reference sequence). The DNA of the CDR3 is TGCAGTGCTAGAGAAACAAGGGGGCAGCCCCAGCATTTT. It codes for CSARETRGQPQHF.

About this clonotype itself: A much larger clone is a single base away; this may be a read error. The chain couples TRBV19 to TRBJ2-2; 9 bases map to TRBD1. Germline lookup yields CDR1 LNHDA and CDR2 SQIVND (reference sequence). This CDR3 comprises 15 residues. V lost 10 bases to trimming and J lost 4 bases; unmatched junction nucleotides: 10. This CDR3 is CANNAGTGITGELFF. For the CDR3, the DNA is TGTGCCAATAACGCCGGGACAGGGATCACCGGGGAGCTGTTTTTT. The whole variable domain, filled in from reference TRBV19 and TRBJ2-2, reads DGGITQSPKYLFRKEGQNVTLSCEQNLNHDAMYWYRQDPGQGLRLIYYSQIVNDFQKGDIAEGYSVSREKKESFPLTVTSAQKNPTAFYLCANNAGTGITGELFFGEGSRLTVL.

This clonotype appeared many times. CDR3: CSERRLGQETQYF. CDR3 DNA: TGCAGCGAAAGAAGGTTAGGCCAAGAGACCCAGTACTTC. The chain carries TRBV29-1 and TRBJ2-5; D remains ambiguous. The ends were cut back, 7 bases at V and 1 base at J, with 13 bases in the middle. The CDR3 extends over 13 amino acids. The germline gives CDR1 SQVTM, CDR2 ANQGSEA.

There are many counts of this clonotype. This chain links TRBV19 with TRBJ1-1; a possible D gene is TRBD1 (5 bases). Germline loops: CDR1 LNHDA, CDR2 SQIVND (reference sequence). This CDR3 has 11 residues. The CDR3 region has the DNA TGTGCAGGGGCTACGAACACTGAAGCTTTCTTT. The encoded protein is CAGATNTEAFF.

This clonotype was detected only a few times. The CDR3 bases are TGTGCCAGCAGCTTACCATTCTTC. This codes for CASSLPFF. The chain is built from TRBV7-9 and TRBJ2-1; no firm D call. V was pared by 2 bases and J by 16 bases, with 3 bases between. Germline V gives CDR1 SEHNR, CDR2 FQNEAQ (reference sequence). This CDR3 comprises 8 residues.